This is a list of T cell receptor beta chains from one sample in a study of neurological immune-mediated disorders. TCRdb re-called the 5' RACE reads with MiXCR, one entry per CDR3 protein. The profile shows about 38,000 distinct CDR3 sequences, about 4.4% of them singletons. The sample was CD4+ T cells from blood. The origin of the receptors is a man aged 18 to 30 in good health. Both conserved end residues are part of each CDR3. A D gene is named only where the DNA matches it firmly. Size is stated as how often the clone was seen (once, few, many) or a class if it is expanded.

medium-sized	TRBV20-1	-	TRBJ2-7	CSGVGTGTYEQYF	TGCAGTGGTGTTGGGACTGGAACCTACGAGCAGTACTTC
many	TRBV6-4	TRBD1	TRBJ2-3	CASSKTGEDFDTQYF	TGTGCCAGCAGTAAGACAGGGGAGGATTTTGATACGCAGTATTTT
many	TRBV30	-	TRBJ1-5	CAWSVLQGNQPQHF	TGTGCCTGGAGTGTACTTCAGGGAAATCAGCCCCAGCATTTT
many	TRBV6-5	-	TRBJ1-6	CASSSMTGGAPLHF	TGTGCCAGCAGTTCCATGACGGGGGGAGCACCCCTCCACTTT
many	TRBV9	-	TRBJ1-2	CASSVGDAVDYGYTF	TGTGCCAGCAGCGTAGGGGACGCAGTTGACTATGGCTACACCTTC
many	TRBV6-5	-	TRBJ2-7	CASSRTAWAADEQYF	TGTGCCAGCAGTCGTACAGCGTGGGCCGCGGACGAGCAGTACTTC
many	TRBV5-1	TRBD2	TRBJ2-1	CASTPQTSGVNEQFF	TGCGCCAGCACACCCCAAACTAGCGGGGTAAATGAGCAGTTCTTC
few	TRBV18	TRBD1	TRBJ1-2	CASSPPTNTGTGVGYTF	TGTGCCAGCTCACCACCGACCAATACCGGGACAGGGGTCGGCTACACCTTC
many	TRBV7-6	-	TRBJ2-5	CASSTGPRAETQYF	TGTGCCAGCAGCACGGGGCCGAGGGCAGAGACCCAGTACTTC
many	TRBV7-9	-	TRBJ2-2	CASSPSANTGELFF	TGTGCCAGCAGCCCTAGCGCGAACACCGGGGAGCTGTTTTTT
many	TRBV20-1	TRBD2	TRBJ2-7	CSALGLAGTFYEQYF	TGCAGTGCGCTGGGACTAGCGGGGACGTTCTACGAGCAGTACTTC
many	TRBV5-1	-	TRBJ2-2	CASSFWSSGRLNTGELFF	TGCGCCAGCAGCTTCTGGAGTAGCGGCAGACTGAACACCGGGGAGCTGTTTTTT
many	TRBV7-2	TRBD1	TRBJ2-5	CASSFRRRTGGAETQYF	TGTGCCAGCAGCTTCCGACGCAGGACAGGGGGCGCGGAGACCCAGTACTTC
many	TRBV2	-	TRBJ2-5	CASSPEVETQYF	TGTGCCAGCAGCCCGGAAGTGGAGACCCAGTACTTC
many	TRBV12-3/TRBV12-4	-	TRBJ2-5	CASSLLETQYF	TGTGCCAGCAGTTTATTGGAGACCCAGTACTTC
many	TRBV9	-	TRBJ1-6	CASSVAPPGNNSPLHF	TGTGCCAGCAGCGTAGCTCCGCCCGGGAATAATTCACCCCTCCACTTT